This section outlines one T cell receptor (beta chain) sequence together with its context. Sequenced by immunoSEQ multiplex PCR; TCRdb stores in-frame clones only, minus some. Among around 300,000 clones listed, about nine tenths were seen once. These data originate in a study of blood T cell repertoires in COVID-19. J was trimmed by 9 bases and V by 5 bases; bases with no gene match: 8. Germline CDR1 and CDR2: SGHDN and FVKESK. The length of the CDR3 is 14 residues. What was sequenced was peripheral blood. The chain carries TRBV14 and TRBJ2-4; 9 positions agree with TRBD2. This TCR was sampled from a woman aged 45 to 65 with COVID-19, enrolled during active disease. The CDR3 sequence: CASSSRGGPTIQYF. In DNA form, the CDR3 reads TGTGCCAGCAGCTCGCGGGGGGGCCCGACCATTCAGTACTTC.